This is a list of T cell receptor beta chains from one sample in a study of regulatory T cells in long-lasting Graves disease. TCRdb itself ran the multiplex PCR reads through MiXCR, one entry per CDR3 protein. In the table there are roughly 410,000 distinct CDR3 sequences, roughly 15% of which are singletons. These data also formed part of another study, on T cells in Graves' hyperthyroidism and ophthalmopathy.

Sequences were derived from peripheral blood mononuclear cells (PBMCs), sampled at new diagnosis, from a patient treated with antithyroid drugs. Source of these receptors: a woman between 35 and 50 years old with Graves disease. Each CDR3 is given with its conserved first and last residue. The D gene is left open where the match is weak. Only some rows state a clone size, as once, few, many or a class for expanded clones.

few,TRBV25-1,TRBJ1-4,TRBD1,TGTGCCAGCAGAAAGGGACAGTCTAATGAAAAACTGTTTTTT,CASRKGQSNEKLFF
NA,TRBV6-2/TRBV6-3,TRBJ1-2,TRBD1,TGTGCCAGCAGTTACCTCCCGGGACAGGGGGCTCCTGGCTACACCTTC,CASSYLPGQGAPGYTF
NA,TRBV3-2,TRBJ1-5,NA,TGTGCCAGCTCATTTAACAGGGTGAATTGTCAGCCCCAGCATTTT,CASSFNRVNCQPQHF
many,TRBV5-1,TRBJ2-3,NA,TGCGCCAGCAGCTTGGCCAGCAGGAGCTCCCCCACAGATACGCAGTATTTT,CASSLASRSSPTDTQYF
many,TRBV20-1,TRBJ2-5,TRBD2,TGCAGTGCTAGATTGGGGGGGGAAGAGACCCAGTACTTC,CSARLGGEETQYF
many,TRBV6-5,TRBJ1-2,TRBD1,TGTGCCAGCAGTTCGTGGACAGGGAGGGCTATCTATGGCTACACCTTC,CASSSWTGRAIYGYTF
NA,TRBV10-3,TRBJ1-1,NA,TGTGCCACCATAGGACTGGGGGACACTGAAGCTTTCTTT,CATIGLGDTEAFF
few,TRBV25-1,TRBJ2-7,TRBD2,TGTGCCAGCAGTCATTCGGGAGGGGGCTACGAGCAGTACTTC,CASSHSGGGYEQYF
many,TRBV3-1,TRBJ2-1,NA,TGTGCCAGCGGGAAGGGCTCCTACAATGAGCAGTTCTTC,CASGKGSYNEQFF
NA,TRBV7-9,TRBJ2-7,NA,TGTGCCAGCAGACCGGCGGGGAGCTCCTACGAGCAGTACTTC,CASRPAGSSYEQYF
many,TRBV27,TRBJ1-5,NA,TGTGCCAGCAGCCTAACGGGGTCGTGGGGCCGGGATCAGCCCCAGCATTTT,CASSLTGSWGRDQPQHF
few,TRBV18,TRBJ2-7,TRBD2,TGTGCCAGCTCACTCCGACTAGTGGGAGGGGTAGGTTCCTACGAGCAGTACTTC,CASSLRLVGGVGSYEQYF
many,TRBV11-2,TRBJ1-4,NA,TGTGCCAGCAGCAAGGGGATCTCGATTAATGAAAAACTGTTTTTT,CASSKGISINEKLFF
NA,TRBV6-1,TRBJ2-7,NA,TGTGCCAGCAGTGAAGATGCCCTCCGGTACGAGCAGTACTTC,CASSEDALRYEQYF
many,TRBV20-1,TRBJ2-5,NA,TGCAGTGCTTTTGGGGGCGGTTCTGAACTTCGGGAGACCCAGTACTTC,CSAFGGGSELRETQYF
NA,TRBV6-5,TRBJ1-1,TRBD1,TGTGCCAGCAGTTTCGACAGGGTTGGCACTGAAGCTTTCTTT,CASSFDRVGTEAFF
NA,TRBV3-1,TRBJ2-2,TRBD2,TGTGCCAGCAGCCAAGCCCACGGGACTAGCGGAGGCGGGACCGGGGAGCTGTTTTTT,CASSQAHGTSGGGTGELFF
many,TRBV2,TRBJ2-3,TRBD2,TGTGCCAGCAGAGGGGGACTAGCCACAGATACGCAGTATTTT,CASRGGLATDTQYF
NA,TRBV6-4,TRBJ2-2,NA,TGTGCCTGCAGTTACTCTCGGGGGAACACCGGGGAGCTGTTTTTT,CACSYSRGNTGELFF
NA,TRBV19,TRBJ2-1,NA,TGTGCCAGTAACCGTCGATTAGGGGACAATGAGCAGTTCTTC,CASNRRLGDNEQFF
few,TRBV7-2,TRBJ2-5,TRBD2,TGTGCCAGCGGCACCAGCGGGGGTCAAGAGACCCAGTACTTC,CASGTSGGQETQYF
many,TRBV12-3/TRBV12-4,TRBJ2-1,TRBD1,TGTGCCAGCAGTTTTACAGGGGGACACAATGAGCAGTTCTTC,CASSFTGGHNEQFF
many,TRBV4-3,TRBJ2-5,NA,TGCGCCAGCAGCCAAGATATGGGACTGGAGACCCAGTACTTC,CASSQDMGLETQYF
many,TRBV24-1,TRBJ2-1,NA,TGTGCCACCAGTGAAACCGGGATCCGGACCAATGAGCAGTTCTTC,CATSETGIRTNEQFF
many,TRBV28,TRBJ2-3,TRBD2,TGTGCCAGCACCCTCACCCTGCCTAGCGGGATCACAGATACGCAGTATTTT,CASTLTLPSGITDTQYF
many,TRBV12-3/TRBV12-4,TRBJ2-1,NA,TGTGCCAGCGGCAGCGGGTGGACCTCCTACAATGAGCAGTTCTTC,CASGSGWTSYNEQFF
NA,TRBV20-1,TRBJ1-5,TRBD1,TGCAGTGCTAGAGGGACAGGGGGTGGCAATCAGCCCCAGCATTTT,CSARGTGGGNQPQHF
few,TRBV29-1,TRBJ1-2,NA,TGCAGCGCCCTATCAAATGGCTACACCTTC,CSALSNGYTF
many,TRBV5-4,TRBJ2-3,NA,TGTGCCAGCAGCTGGGGGGGCGGTGAAGATACGCAGTATTTT,CASSWGGGEDTQYF
many,TRBV19,TRBJ2-1,TRBD1,TGTGCCAGTAGTACCCAAGACAGGGCCCCCTACAATGAGCAGTTCTTC,CASSTQDRAPYNEQFF
many,TRBV19,TRBJ1-2,TRBD1,TGTGCCAGTAGTACTGGACAGGGCGGATATGGCTACACCTTC,CASSTGQGGYGYTF
many,TRBV7-2,TRBJ2-3,TRBD1,TGTGCCAGCAGCATTGACAGGGCCGATACGCAGTATTTT,CASSIDRADTQYF
many,TRBV2,TRBJ2-1,TRBD2,TGTGCCAGCAGTGAAAGGACTAGCTACTACAATGAGCAGTTCTTC,CASSERTSYYNEQFF
NA,TRBV6-1,TRBJ2-4,NA,TGTGCCAGCACCACACCGGCGAGAACCATTCAGTACTTC,CASTTPARTIQYF
NA,TRBV10-2,TRBJ2-1,NA,TGCGCCAGCAGTTATGGGGAGTCCCTCACGGGCAATGAGCAGTTCTTC,CASSYGESLTGNEQFF
many,TRBV27,TRBJ2-6,NA,TGTGCCAGCAGTCACCCAGTTTCGTCTGGGGCCAACGTCCTGACTTTC,CASSHPVSSGANVLTF
few,TRBV7-3,TRBJ2-2,TRBD2,TGTGCCAGCAGCTCCTTAGCGGGAGTTCCCGGGGAGCTGTTTTTT,CASSSLAGVPGELFF
many,TRBV12-3/TRBV12-4,TRBJ1-1,TRBD1,TGTGCCAGCAGCTCCGGACAGGGGATGAACACTGAAGCTTTCTTT,CASSSGQGMNTEAFF
few,TRBV14,TRBJ1-5,NA,TGTGCCAGCAGCCACCCCGATAGGGGTCAGCCCCAGCATTTT,CASSHPDRGQPQHF
many,TRBV27,TRBJ2-2,NA,TGTGCCAGCGGGTACACCGGGGAGCTGTTTTTT,CASGYTGELFF
many,TRBV11-2,TRBJ1-4,TRBD1,TGTGCCAGCAGCAACCCCCCACAGGGGGCTATTAATGAAAAACTGTTTTTT,CASSNPPQGAINEKLFF
many,TRBV14,TRBJ2-7,TRBD2,TGTGCCAGCAGACCCTCCGGGACTAGCGCCGGCGAGCAGTACTTC,CASRPSGTSAGEQYF
NA,TRBV20-1,TRBJ2-3,TRBD2,TGCAGTGCTAATGCGGGGGGCACAGATACGCAGTATTTT,CSANAGGTDTQYF
NA,TRBV14,TRBJ2-5,TRBD2,TGTGCCAGCAGCCAGGCGGGACTAGCGTGGGAGACCCAGTACTTC,CASSQAGLAWETQYF
many,TRBV7-9,TRBJ2-1,NA,TGTGCCAGCAGCGGCGGACTGACTTACAATGAGCAGTTCTTC,CASSGGLTYNEQFF